A single sample is the source of the 20 T cell receptor beta chains below, sequenced in a study of T cells in Graves' hyperthyroidism and ophthalmopathy. TCR beta CDR3 regions were amplified from RNA transcripts. TCR CDR3 regions were first amplified by RT-PCR with HTBI primers. TCRdb itself ran the multiplex PCR reads through MiXCR, one entry per CDR3 protein. The data hold about 600,000 distinct CDR3 sequences, with approximately 15% observed a single time. The sample consisted of blood. The receptor set was obtained from a woman between 18 and 29 years old with Graves' ophthalmopathy.

The chain combines TRBV24-1 with TRBJ2-7; TRBD1 might be the D (6 bases). With 1 base removed from V and 0 bases from J, the gap between germline ends came to 9 bases. This CDR3 has 15 residues. Germline assignment: CDR1 KGHDR and CDR2 SFDVKD. The CDR3 coding sequence is TGTGCCACCAGTGATTTAGGGGGAGCCTCCTACGAGCAGTACTTC. Translating gives CATSDLGGASYEQYF.

This clonotype was found many times. This rearrangement joins TRBV11-2 to TRBJ2-5; TRBD1 aligns across 9 bases. CDR3 length: 16 residues. Germline V gives CDR1 SGHAT, CDR2 FQNNGV. With 2 bases clipped from V and 5 bases from J, the junction kept 9 bases outside the gene matches. The DNA for the CDR3 is TGTGCCAGCAGCTTACTATTACAGGGGGCGCGGGAGACCCAGTACTTC. Translation: CASSLLLQGARETQYF. The full variable domain, completed using reference TRBV11-2 and TRBJ2-5, is EAGVAQSPRYKIIEKRQSVAFWCNPISGHATLYWYQQILGQGPKLLIQFQNNGVVDDSQLPKDRFSAERLKGVDSTLKIQPAKLEDSAVYLCASSLLLQGARETQYFGPGTRLLVL.

In this sample, this clonotype turned up many times. A read error may account for a junction end that differs from germline. The gene calls are TRBV11-2 and TRBJ2-2, with D hard to call. The germline V gene encodes CDR1 SGHAT and CDR2 FQNNGV. The length of the CDR3 is 14 residues. In DNA form, the CDR3 reads TGTGCCAGCAGCCTAGACCTTGATCCTGGGGAGCTGTTTTTT. Translating it yields CASSLDLDPGELFF. The variable domain in full, completed from reference TRBV11-2 and TRBJ2-2, reads EAGVAQSPRYKIIEKRQSVAFWCNPISGHATLYWYQQILGQGPKLLIQFQNNGVVDDSQLPKDRFSAERLKGVDSTLKIQPAKLEDSAVYLCASSLDLDPGELFFGEGSRLTVL.

Many counts were recorded for this clonotype. J is TRBJ2-1 and V is TRBV20-1, with TRBD2 as a possible D gene (6 bases). Per germline, CDR1 DFQATT and CDR2 SNEGSKA (reference sequence). This CDR3 region has 14 residues. V lost 6 bases to trimming and J lost 0 bases, with 12 bases between them. The DNA for the CDR3 is TGCAGTGCCCCACTAGCTAACTCCTACAATGAGCAGTTCTTC. Its protein product is CSAPLANSYNEQFF.

The rearrangement links TRBV7-9 to TRBJ2-5, with TRBD2 matching 12 bases. V dropped 5 bases and J dropped 5; count of bases not matched to a gene: 15. The CDR3 sequence is 18 residues long. Germline CDR1 is SEHNR and CDR2 is FQNEAQ (reference sequence). CDR3 amino acids: CASSPPRASGRAWETQYF. The CDR3 nucleotides read TGTGCCAGCAGCCCCCCGAGAGCTAGCGGGAGGGCCTGGGAGACCCAGTACTTC.

On this clonotype itself: Just one base apart from a much larger clone, this may be a read error. The CDR3 nucleotides are TGTGCCACCGGCAGGGGGGTCTACGATGAGCAGTTCTTC. Translating gives CATGRGVYDEQFF. V usage is TRBV24-1 and J usage is TRBJ2-1; D may be TRBD1 (7 bases). From germline, CDR1 is KGHDR and CDR2 SFDVKD. The CDR3 has 13 amino acids.

As DNA, the CDR3 is TGCGCCAGCAGCCAAGATGGAACTAGCGGGAGCCAAGAGACCCAGTACTTC. Amino acids: CASSQDGTSGSQETQYF. The chain joins TRBV4-1 to TRBJ2-5, with 11 bases that match TRBD2. V lost 0 bases to trimming and J lost 1 base; unmatched junction nucleotides: 4. The germline V gene encodes CDR1 MGHRA and CDR2 YSYEKL. The CDR3 covers 17 residues.

The rearrangement links TRBV18 to TRBJ1-4; 7 bases fit TRBD1. Per germline, CDR1 KGHSH and CDR2 LQKENI. Trimming removed 2 bases from V and 4 bases from J; junction bases left unmatched: 1. This CDR3 is built from 14 residues. This CDR3 reads CASSPSGGNEKLFF. The CDR3 bases are TGTGCCAGCTCACCATCAGGGGGTAATGAAAAACTGTTTTTT.

This chain connects TRBV20-1 to TRBJ2-2; 13 bases agree with TRBD2. The germline gives CDR1 DFQATT, CDR2 SNEGSKA (reference sequence). The CDR3 is made up of 18 amino acids. With V trimmed by 3 bases and J by 4 bases, 11 bases remained unmatched. The CDR3 bases are TGCAGTGCTAGCAAAACAGGACTAGCGGGAGTAGGCACCGGGGAGCTGTTTTTT. It translates to CSASKTGLAGVGTGELFF.

The chain joins TRBV19 to TRBJ1-5; TRBD1 matches at 7 bases. Germline V gene lookup returns CDR1 LNHDA and CDR2 SQIVND (reference sequence). Germline trimming cut 1 base from V and 3 bases from J; bases unmatched to any gene: 9. The CDR3 spans 17 residues. CDR3 residues: CASSIVQGGGSNQPQHF. The DNA for the CDR3 is TGTGCCAGTAGTATAGTTCAGGGGGGGGGGTCCAATCAGCCCCAGCATTTT.

The gene calls are TRBV24-1 and TRBJ2-7, with 8 positions matching TRBD1. The V gene end was trimmed by 7 bases and the J gene end by 2 bases; junction bases not matched to a gene: 12. This CDR3 spans 16 amino acids. CDR1 KGHDR and CDR2 SFDVKD come from the germline V gene. CDR3 nucleotides: TGTGCCACCAGCCAACCCTTTGGACAGGGTACCTACGAGCAGTACTTC. The encoded protein is CATSQPFGQGTYEQYF.

This clonotype was seen ten or more times. The rearrangement joins TRBV20-1 to TRBJ1-6; 11 positions match TRBD1. V trimming: 7 bases; J trimming: 6 bases; junction bases outside the gene matches: 2. This CDR3 is built from 13 residues. Germline CDR1 and CDR2: DFQATT and SNEGSKA (reference sequence). Here the CDR3 reads CSVGTGGNSPLHF. For the CDR3, the DNA is TGCAGTGTAGGGACAGGGGGTAATTCACCCCTCCACTTT.

In this sample, this clonotype turned up a few times. Since a much larger clone is just one base distant, this may be a read error. V and J are TRBV2 and TRBJ1-4; D perhaps matches TRBD1 (6 bases). CDR3 length: 14 amino acids. CDR1 and CDR2 from the germline V gene are SNHLY and FYNNEI. Trimming removed 3 bases at V and 4 bases at J, with 9 bases between. In nucleotides, the CDR3 is TGTGCCAGCAGTGATTACAGGGATAATGAAAAACTGTTTTTT. Protein: CASSDYRDNEKLFF. Combining the CDR3 with reference TRBV2 and TRBJ1-4 gives the whole variable domain EPEVTQTPSHQVTQMGQEVILRCVPISNHLYFYWYRQILGQKVEFLVSFYNNEISEKSEIFDDQFSVERPDGSNFTLKIRSTKLEDSAMYFCASSDYRDNEKLFFGSGTQLSVL.

This clonotype occurred a few times. J is TRBJ2-7 and V is TRBV9; D is possibly TRBD1 (5 bases). Trimming left V 0 bases short and J 5 bases short, with 9 bases between. The CDR3 is made up of 13 amino acids. CDR1 is SGDLS and CDR2 is YYNGEE in the germline V gene. In DNA, the CDR3 is TGTGCCAGCAGCGTAGCGGTAGGGGACGAGCAGTACTTC. It specifies CASSVAVGDEQYF. Full variable domain (rest looked up from reference TRBV9 and TRBJ2-7): DSGVTQTPKHLITATGQRVTLRCSPRSGDLSVYWYQQSLDQGLQFLIQYYNGEERAKGNILERFSAQQFPDLHSELNLSSLELGDSALYFCASSVAVGDEQYFGPGTRLTVT.

V is TRBV6-1 and J is TRBJ1-6, with TRBD1 as a possible D gene (5 bases). V dropped 6 bases and J dropped 7 bases, with 19 bases sitting between them. This CDR3 contains 16 residues. Germline V gene sequence: CDR1 MNHNS, CDR2 SASEGT. CDR3 nucleotide sequence: TGTGCCAGCAGATCTCCCGGGACGGGTACAAATTCACCCCTCCACTTT. This codes for CASRSPGTGTNSPLHF.

This clonotype was seen many times. CDR3 region: CSVGGGALETQYF. The CDR3 DNA sequence: TGCAGCGTTGGAGGGGGCGCCTTGGAGACCCAGTACTTC. The V and J genes are TRBV29-1 and TRBJ2-5, with 7 bases lining up with TRBD1. J gave up 5 bases and V 4 bases, and 7 bases lay outside the gene matches. This CDR3 spans 13 amino acids. CDR1 SQVTM and CDR2 ANQGSEA come from the germline V gene.

This clonotype was detected a few times. The chain joins TRBV19 to TRBJ2-1, with unresolved D. The CDR3 consists of 14 residues. Trimming stripped 5 bases from V and 2 bases from J, with 10 bases between. CDR1 is LNHDA, CDR2 SQIVND, per germline (reference sequence). For the CDR3, the DNA is TGTGCCAGTAGTCTCCAAACTCCCTACAATGAGCAGTTCTTC. Translating it yields CASSLQTPYNEQFF.

The chain has TRBV28 and TRBJ1-2; D gene unclear. V was cut by 4 bases and J by 3 bases, with 9 bases left in between. Germline V gene sequence: CDR1 MDHEN, CDR2 SYDVKM. This CDR3 is built from 13 residues. The CDR3 DNA reads TGTGCCAGCAGTTCCATGGATCACTATGGCTACACCTTC. Protein product: CASSSMDHYGYTF.

This clonotype was seen many times. V is TRBV6-5 and J is TRBJ1-1; the D gene is possibly TRBD1 (5 bases). V was pared by 0 bases and J by 3 bases, with 8 bases between. The CDR3 length is 14 residues. Germline values: CDR1 MNHEY, CDR2 SVGAGI. The CDR3 region is CASSYSGGDTEAFF. The CDR3 DNA sequence: TGTGCCAGCAGTTACTCGGGAGGGGACACTGAAGCTTTCTTT.

The sample holds one count of this clonotype. The chain links TRBV4-1 to TRBJ2-1; the D gene is possibly TRBD1 (6 bases). V lost 3 bases to trimming and J lost 10 bases, with 10 bases between them. CDR1 MGHRA and CDR2 YSYEKL come from the germline V gene. The CDR3 is made up of 12 amino acids. CDR3 bases: TGCGCCAGCAGCCATCCCCAGGGGGAGCAGTTCTTC. Translating it yields CASSHPQGEQFF.